The sequence of this TCR beta chain was determined in a study of shared clonotypes between healthy human individuals. Study in general: Every donor yielded three CD4 naive, three CD4 memory, two CD8 naive and one CD8 memory plate.

CD45RO-negative cells were positively selected for CCR7, leaving out terminally differentiated effector memory CD45RA+ cells. This clone was seen a single time. Genomic DNA belonging to each subset was distributed in equal measure over several immunoSEQ plates. DNA at about 0.2 ug, 30,000 or so T cell genomes, went into sorted-subset replicate PCRs. TCRdb's copy holds only in-frame clones and misses some; the assay was immunoSEQ multiplex PCR. Of some 2 million clones in the sample, approximately 94% were seen once. Germline CDR1 and CDR2: SNHLY and FYNNEI. The ends were cut back, 8 bases at V and 2 bases at J, with 14 bases in the middle. The CDR3 runs 14 residues.

Sequences were obtained from naive CD8+ T cells sorted from blood. The sequence was collected from a man between 18 and 29 years old in good health. The rearrangement uses TRBV2 and TRBJ2-3, with D possibly matching TRBD1 (6 bases). CDR3 DNA sequence: TGTGCCAGCTTCGTACAGGGCACCACAGATACGCAGTATTTT. Translated: CASFVQGTTDTQYF. Looking up the rest from reference TRBV2 and TRBJ2-3 gives the full variable domain: EPEVTQTPSHQVTQMGQEVILRCVPISNHLYFYWYRQILGQKVEFLVSFYNNEISEKSEIFDDQFSVERPDGSNFTLKIRSTKLEDSAMYFCASFVQGTTDTQYFGPGTRLTVL.